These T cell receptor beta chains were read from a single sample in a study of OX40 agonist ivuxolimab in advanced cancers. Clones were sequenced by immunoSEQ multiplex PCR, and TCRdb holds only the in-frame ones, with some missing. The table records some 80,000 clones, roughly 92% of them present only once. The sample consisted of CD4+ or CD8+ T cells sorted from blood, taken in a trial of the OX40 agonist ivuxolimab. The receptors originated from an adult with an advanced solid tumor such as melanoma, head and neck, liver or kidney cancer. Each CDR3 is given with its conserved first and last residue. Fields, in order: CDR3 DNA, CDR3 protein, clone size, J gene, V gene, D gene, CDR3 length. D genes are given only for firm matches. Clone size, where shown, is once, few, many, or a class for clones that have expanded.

CDR3nt: TGTGCCATCAGGGGGACCCTGCAAGACTCTGGAAACACCATATATTTT
CDR3aa: CAIRGTLQDSGNTIYF
abundance: -
j_gene: TRBJ1-3
v_gene: TRBV10-3
d_gene: -
len: 16

CDR3nt: TGTGCCAGCAGTGATTGGAAAGGGACTAGCGAGAGAAGCTACAATGAGCAGTTCTTC
CDR3aa: CASSDWKGTSERSYNEQFF
abundance: -
j_gene: TRBJ2-1
v_gene: TRBV6-1
d_gene: TRBD2
len: 19

CDR3nt: TGTGCCAGCAGCTTAGCGGCTAGCGGGAGTGTCGAGCAGTACTTC
CDR3aa: CASSLAASGSVEQYF
abundance: -
j_gene: TRBJ2-7
v_gene: TRBV11-1
d_gene: TRBD2
len: 15

CDR3nt: TGTGCCAGCACCGAGGGGCAGGGAGGCGTCAATGAGCAGTTCTTC
CDR3aa: CASTEGQGGVNEQFF
abundance: -
j_gene: TRBJ2-1
v_gene: TRBV6-5
d_gene: -
len: 15

CDR3nt: TGTGCCAGTAGTTCTAGCGGGAGAGAGACCCAGTACTTC
CDR3aa: CASSSSGRETQYF
abundance: -
j_gene: TRBJ2-5
v_gene: TRBV19
d_gene: TRBD2
len: 13

CDR3nt: TGTGCCAGTTGGGACAGAGAAATAAATGAAAAACTGTTTTTT
CDR3aa: CASWDREINEKLFF
abundance: -
j_gene: TRBJ1-4
v_gene: TRBV6-1
d_gene: TRBD1
len: 14

CDR3nt: TGTGCCTGGAGCAGTTCCTACAATGAGCAGTTCTTC
CDR3aa: CAWSSSYNEQFF
abundance: -
j_gene: TRBJ2-1
v_gene: TRBV30
d_gene: -
len: 12

CDR3nt: TGTGCCAGCAGCTTGGACTTTTCGGCTAGCGGGGCGAACATTCAGTACTTC
CDR3aa: CASSLDFSASGANIQYF
abundance: -
j_gene: TRBJ2-4
v_gene: TRBV5-4
d_gene: TRBD2
len: 17

CDR3nt: TGTGCCAGCAGCCTTGGACTAGCGGGAGGAGAGACCCAGTACTTC
CDR3aa: CASSLGLAGGETQYF
abundance: -
j_gene: TRBJ2-5
v_gene: TRBV5-4
d_gene: TRBD2
len: 15

CDR3nt: TGCGCCAGCAGCTACCGGGACCTCAGAGAAGAGACCCAGTACTTC
CDR3aa: CASSYRDLREETQYF
abundance: -
j_gene: TRBJ2-5
v_gene: TRBV4-1
d_gene: -
len: 15

CDR3nt: TGTGCCAGCAGCTTAGCCCAGGGGGCGAACACTGAAGCTTTCTTT
CDR3aa: CASSLAQGANTEAFF
abundance: few
j_gene: TRBJ1-1
v_gene: TRBV5-4
d_gene: TRBD1
len: 15

CDR3nt: TGCGCCAGCAGCTCTGAGACAGGGGAGTTTGAAGCTTTCTTT
CDR3aa: CASSSETGEFEAFF
abundance: -
j_gene: TRBJ1-1
v_gene: TRBV5-1
d_gene: TRBD1
len: 14

CDR3nt: TGTGCCAGTATGGACAGGGGCTATAGCAATCAGCCCCAGCATTTT
CDR3aa: CASMDRGYSNQPQHF
abundance: -
j_gene: TRBJ1-5
v_gene: TRBV19
d_gene: TRBD1
len: 15

CDR3nt: TGTGCCAGCAGTTTCCAGGGGAAAACCTACGAGCAGTACTTC
CDR3aa: CASSFQGKTYEQYF
abundance: -
j_gene: TRBJ2-7
v_gene: TRBV6-6
d_gene: -
len: 14

CDR3nt: TGTGCCAGCAGCTCTCGACCACGGGGCCAAGAGACCCAGTACTTC
CDR3aa: CASSSRPRGQETQYF
abundance: -
j_gene: TRBJ2-5
v_gene: TRBV13
d_gene: -
len: 15

CDR3nt: TGTGCCTGGGGCGAAGGGGCCTACGGACAGGGGGACTATGGCTACACCTTC
CDR3aa: CAWGEGAYGQGDYGYTF
abundance: -
j_gene: TRBJ1-2
v_gene: TRBV30
d_gene: TRBD1
len: 17

CDR3nt: TGTGCCAGCAGTGAATTCCGCCCCAATGAGCAGTTCTTC
CDR3aa: CASSEFRPNEQFF
abundance: -
j_gene: TRBJ2-1
v_gene: TRBV2
d_gene: -
len: 13

CDR3nt: TGCAGCGTTGACCTAGCGGGGGGGCGAGATACGCAGTATTTT
CDR3aa: CSVDLAGGRDTQYF
abundance: -
j_gene: TRBJ2-3
v_gene: TRBV29-1
d_gene: TRBD2
len: 14

CDR3nt: TGTGCCAGCTCTCCCTTGACAGGGGCTGGGACTAACTATGGCTACACCTTC
CDR3aa: CASSPLTGAGTNYGYTF
abundance: -
j_gene: TRBJ1-2
v_gene: TRBV18
d_gene: TRBD1
len: 17

CDR3nt: TGCGCCAGCAGCTTGGTTTTCCGAGACAGGGTTCGCACAGATACGCAGTATTTT
CDR3aa: CASSLVFRDRVRTDTQYF
abundance: -
j_gene: TRBJ2-3
v_gene: TRBV5-1
d_gene: TRBD1
len: 18

CDR3nt: TGCGCCAGCAGCCCCAGGGATTTCGGCGAGCAGTACTTC
CDR3aa: CASSPRDFGEQYF
abundance: -
j_gene: TRBJ2-7
v_gene: TRBV5-1
d_gene: -
len: 13

CDR3nt: TGTGCCAGCAGCAAAGAGTGGCAAAGGACAAGCTACGAGCAGTACTTC
CDR3aa: CASSKEWQRTSYEQYF
abundance: once
j_gene: TRBJ2-7
v_gene: TRBV21-1
d_gene: -
len: 16

CDR3nt: TGTGCCAGCAGCGCCCGATCTGGGGGGGCTTCCTACGAGCAGTACTTC
CDR3aa: CASSARSGGASYEQYF
abundance: -
j_gene: TRBJ2-7
v_gene: TRBV9
d_gene: -
len: 16

CDR3nt: TGTGCCAGCAGCGTCCCCGGGGCCAACGTCCTGACTTTC
CDR3aa: CASSVPGANVLTF
abundance: once
j_gene: TRBJ2-6
v_gene: TRBV9
d_gene: -
len: 13

CDR3nt: TGTGCCAGCAGCTCCGGGGGAGGGTACGGAAACACCATATATTTT
CDR3aa: CASSSGGGYGNTIYF
abundance: once
j_gene: TRBJ1-3
v_gene: TRBV5-4
d_gene: -
len: 15

CDR3nt: TGTGCCAGTAGTATTGCTTTCGGGATGAACACAGATACGCAGTATTTT
CDR3aa: CASSIAFGMNTDTQYF
abundance: -
j_gene: TRBJ2-3
v_gene: TRBV19
d_gene: -
len: 16

CDR3nt: TGCAGCGTTTCGAAGGGAGTAGACACTGAAGCTTTCTTT
CDR3aa: CSVSKGVDTEAFF
abundance: -
j_gene: TRBJ1-1
v_gene: TRBV29-1
d_gene: -
len: 13

CDR3nt: TGTGCCAGCAGCACCCGGGACAGCCGCAATCAGCCCCAGCATTTT
CDR3aa: CASSTRDSRNQPQHF
abundance: -
j_gene: TRBJ1-5
v_gene: TRBV6-1
d_gene: TRBD1
len: 15

CDR3nt: TGTGCCAGCAGTTCAGAACAGGGGGCAAGAAGTGATGGCTACACCTTC
CDR3aa: CASSSEQGARSDGYTF
abundance: -
j_gene: TRBJ1-2
v_gene: TRBV27
d_gene: TRBD1
len: 16

CDR3nt: TGCGCCAGCAGCTCCAATAATGAGCAGTTCTTC
CDR3aa: CASSSNNEQFF
abundance: -
j_gene: TRBJ2-1
v_gene: TRBV5-1
d_gene: -
len: 11

CDR3nt: TGTGCCAGCAGCTTTCCGGGAGGCGAGCAGTACTTC
CDR3aa: CASSFPGGEQYF
abundance: -
j_gene: TRBJ2-7
v_gene: TRBV7-9
d_gene: TRBD2
len: 12

CDR3nt: TGTGCCAGCAGCTTAGCGGCAGGGGGAGGCACCGGGGAGCTGTTTTTT
CDR3aa: CASSLAAGGGTGELFF
abundance: once
j_gene: TRBJ2-2
v_gene: TRBV11-3
d_gene: -
len: 16

CDR3nt: TGCAGCGTTGAAGGAATCGGAGGGGGGGTCGGGACCCAGTACTTC
CDR3aa: CSVEGIGGGVGTQYF
abundance: once
j_gene: TRBJ2-5
v_gene: TRBV29-1
d_gene: -
len: 15

CDR3nt: TGTGCCAGCAGATTTGGACTAGGATCCTACGAGCAGTACTTC
CDR3aa: CASRFGLGSYEQYF
abundance: -
j_gene: TRBJ2-7
v_gene: TRBV2
d_gene: TRBD2
len: 14

CDR3nt: TGTGCCAGCAGTAGGGGACAGGGGGCCACTGAAGCTTTCTTT
CDR3aa: CASSRGQGATEAFF
abundance: once
j_gene: TRBJ1-1
v_gene: TRBV25-1
d_gene: TRBD1
len: 14

CDR3nt: TGTGCCAGCAGTCCTTCGGGCCCCGGGGTTTCAAAGACCCAGTACTTC
CDR3aa: CASSPSGPGVSKTQYF
abundance: -
j_gene: TRBJ2-5
v_gene: TRBV28
d_gene: -
len: 16

CDR3nt: TGCGCCAGCAGGAGGCTAGCGGGATTTGGAGAGACCCAGTACTTC
CDR3aa: CASRRLAGFGETQYF
abundance: -
j_gene: TRBJ2-5
v_gene: TRBV10-2
d_gene: TRBD2
len: 15

CDR3nt: TGTGCCAGCAGCTTACCTCACAGGGCATTCACAGATACGCAGTATTTT
CDR3aa: CASSLPHRAFTDTQYF
abundance: -
j_gene: TRBJ2-3
v_gene: TRBV5-6
d_gene: -
len: 16